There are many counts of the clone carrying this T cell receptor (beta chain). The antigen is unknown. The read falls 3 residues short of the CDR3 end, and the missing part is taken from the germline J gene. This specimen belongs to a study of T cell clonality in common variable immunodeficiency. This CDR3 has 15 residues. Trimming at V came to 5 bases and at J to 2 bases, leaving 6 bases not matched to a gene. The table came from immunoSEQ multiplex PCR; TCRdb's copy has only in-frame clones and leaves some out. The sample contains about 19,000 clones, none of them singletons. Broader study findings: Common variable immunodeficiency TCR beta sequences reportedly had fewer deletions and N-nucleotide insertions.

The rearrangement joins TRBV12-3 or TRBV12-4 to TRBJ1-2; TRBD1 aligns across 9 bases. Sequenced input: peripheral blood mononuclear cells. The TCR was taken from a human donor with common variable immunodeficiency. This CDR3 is CASSAQGATNYGYTF. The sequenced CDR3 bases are TGTGCCAGCAGTGCACAGGGGGCGACGAACTATGGC.